What follows is one TCR beta chain and its context. Sequencing was performed with immunoSEQ multiplex PCR; in TCRdb, only in-frame clones are kept and a portion is missing. Among some 130,000 clones listed, about 81% were seen once. The data were taken from a study of radiation and T cells in renal cell carcinoma. Time point defined: blood 2 weeks post-SBRT. Treatment described: 15 Gy SBRT to primary tumor, nephrectomy 4 weeks later. CDR1 and CDR2 from the germline V gene are SGHNT and YYREEE (reference sequence). J lost 5 bases, V lost 0 bases, and 10 bases had no gene match. This CDR3 is 16 amino acids long.

The sequence was collected from a woman aged 55-70 years with renal cell carcinoma. This rearrangement joins TRBV5-4 to TRBJ2-5, with 7 bases lining up with TRBD2. Sequenced here: blood, sampled from a patient whose treatment included radiotherapy and nephrectomy. CDR3 in amino acids: CASSLAVEAGSETQYF. Written as DNA, the CDR3 is TGTGCCAGCAGCTTGGCCGTGGAAGCGGGGTCGGAGACCCAGTACTTC.